The rows below give T cell receptor beta chains drawn from one sample of a study of blood T cell repertoires in COVID-19. Measured with immunoSEQ multiplex PCR; TCRdb has only the in-frame clones, and not every one. The sample contains a few hundred thousand clones, roughly 89% of which appear only once. The sequenced material came from peripheral blood. The receptor set was obtained from a man in his fifties or sixties who had recovered from COVID-19. The CDR3 runs from the conserved cysteine through the conserved F or W. D genes are given only for firm matches. A row's size may be missing; if present it is once, few, many or a size class.

>TRBD1|TRBV6-5|TRBJ1-5|-
TGTGCCAGCAGTTACGGACAGGGTGTTGGTCAGCCCCAGCATTTT
CASSYGQGVGQPQHF
>TRBD1|TRBV5-1|TRBJ2-1|-
TGCGCCAGCAGCAGGGGACAGGTACAAGGTGAGCAGTTCTTC
CASSRGQVQGEQFF
>TRBD2|TRBV4-1|TRBJ2-3|-
TGCGCCAGCAGCCTTCTAGCGGGAGAAGGGGATACGCAGTATTTT
CASSLLAGEGDTQYF
>TRBD2|TRBV5-1|TRBJ2-1|-
TGCGCCAGCAGCTTGAATGGGCGGGAGGGCCTAGGTGAGCAGTTCTTC
CASSLNGREGLGEQFF
>-|TRBV5-4|TRBJ1-2|-
TGTGCCAGCAGCTTGGACAGTTATAACTATGGCTACACCTTC
CASSLDSYNYGYTF
>-|TRBV24-1|TRBJ2-3|-
TGTGCCACCAGTGATTTCGCACAGGGCGGTTCCGATACGCAGTATTTT
CATSDFAQGGSDTQYF
>TRBD1|TRBV30|TRBJ1-6|few
TGTGCCTGGAGGATAGGACAGGAGGGGAATTCACCCCTCCACTTT
CAWRIGQEGNSPLHF
>-|TRBV3-1/TRBV3-2|TRBJ1-2|-
TGTGCCAGCAGCCAAGGCGGGTCTAGCACCTTC
CASSQGGSSTF
>TRBD1|TRBV19|TRBJ2-1|-
TGTGCCAGTAGATGGGACAGGTCCAATGAGCAGTTCTTC
CASRWDRSNEQFF
>-|TRBV27|TRBJ1-2|-
TGTGCCAGCAGTCCCTCCTTTCACTATGGCTACACCTTC
CASSPSFHYGYTF
>-|TRBV10-3|TRBJ1-1|-
TGTGCCATCAGTGAGTCGGGTTCAGGGCTTGTCTACGCTTTCTTT
CAISESGSGLVYAFF
>-|TRBV3-1/TRBV3-2|TRBJ2-2|-
TGTGCCAGCAGCCAAGATATGGGAGGTGGCGGGGAGCTGTTTTTT
CASSQDMGGGGELFF
>TRBD1|TRBV3-1/TRBV3-2|TRBJ2-7|-
TGTGCCAGCAGTCTCGGGACAGGGGTCCACGAGCAGTACTTC
CASSLGTGVHEQYF
>TRBD1|TRBV5-1|TRBJ1-1|-
TGCGCCAGCAGCTTTATCGACAGGGTGAACACTGAAGCTTTCTTT
CASSFIDRVNTEAFF
>TRBD1|TRBV4-2|TRBJ2-4|-
TGTGCCAGCAGCCGGGAACTCAGGGGGACAACCGATCAGTACTTC
CASSRELRGTTDQYF
>TRBD1|TRBV5-1|TRBJ1-1|-
TGCGCCAGCAGCTTCGGGACAGGGGTTGTTGACACTGAAGCTTTCTTT
CASSFGTGVVDTEAFF
>-|TRBV2|TRBJ2-1|-
TGTGCCAGCGATATGAGCTCCTACAATGAGCAGTTCTTC
CASDMSSYNEQFF
>-|TRBV5-6|TRBJ1-2|-
TGTGCCAGCAGCTTGGGAGAGGGCGGCTATGGCTACACCTTC
CASSLGEGGYGYTF
>-|TRBV25-1|TRBJ1-1|few
TGTGCCAGCAGGCCTCAGGGGAATGAAGCTTTCTTT
CASRPQGNEAFF
>-|TRBV7-9|TRBJ1-2|-
TGTGCCAGCAGCTCCGCCGCGTCTGGCTACACCTTC
CASSSAASGYTF
>TRBD1|TRBV6-5|TRBJ1-1|-
TGTGCCAGCAGCCGGGACAGATTAAACACTGAAGCTTTCTTT
CASSRDRLNTEAFF
>-|TRBV5-5|TRBJ2-7|-
TGTGCCAGCAGCTTCCCCCCCTTCTACGAGCAGTACTTC
CASSFPPFYEQYF
>-|TRBV11-3|TRBJ2-3|-
TGTGCCAGCAGCTTAGAGACAGGGAGGCATACGCAGTATTTT
CASSLETGRHTQYF
>TRBD2|TRBV6-1|TRBJ2-5|-
TGTGCCAGCAGTGGGGGACTAGCGGGAGGGCCCTCGGTTGAGACCCAGTACTTC
CASSGGLAGGPSVETQYF
>-|TRBV11-2|TRBJ2-1|few
TGTGCCAGCAGCTTACAGGGTCCCCAGCCCAATGAGCAGTTCTTC
CASSLQGPQPNEQFF
>TRBD1|TRBV14|TRBJ1-6|-
TGTGCCAGCAGATCGGGACAGGGATCGCCCCTCCACTTT
CASRSGQGSPLHF
>-|TRBV20-1|TRBJ2-2|-
TGCAGTGCTAGTTTAGTTGCCCGGGAGCTGTTTTTT
CSASLVARELFF
>-|TRBV2|TRBJ1-4|few
TGTGCCAGCAGGCCCGACAGGTTAACTAATGAAAAACTGTTTTTT
CASRPDRLTNEKLFF
>TRBD1|TRBV18|TRBJ2-2|-
TGTGCCAGCTCACCGGGGACAGGGTCCGGGGAGCTGTTTTTT
CASSPGTGSGELFF
>-|TRBV10-3|TRBJ1-1|-
TGTGCCATCAGGCAAGGGGGGGACACTGAAGCTTTCTTT
CAIRQGGDTEAFF
>TRBD2|TRBV5-4|TRBJ2-2|-
TGTGCCAGCAGCGGGACTAGCGGGAGAGTCGCCGGGGAGCTGTTTTTT
CASSGTSGRVAGELFF
>-|TRBV9|TRBJ2-3|once
TGTGCCAGCAGCACGGGAGCGGCAGATACGCAGTATTTT
CASSTGAADTQYF
>-|TRBV19|TRBJ2-7|once
TGTGCCAGTAGTGCTTACAGGGACTCCTACGAGCAGTACTTC
CASSAYRDSYEQYF
>-|TRBV7-2|TRBJ2-1|-
TGTGCCAGCAGCCCTTGGACTGGAAACTACAATGAGCAGTTCTTC
CASSPWTGNYNEQFF
>-|TRBV10-1|TRBJ1-3|-
TGCGCCAGCCTAAGACAGCGTTTTGGAAACACCATATATTTT
CASLRQRFGNTIYF
>-|TRBV5-4|TRBJ1-1|-
TGTGCCAGCAGCAGTTTACGGACTGAAGCTTTCTTT
CASSSLRTEAFF
>-|TRBV30|TRBJ1-1|-
TGTGCCTGGAGTGGAAGCGGGGTGGGTGAAGCTTTCTTT
CAWSGSGVGEAFF
>-|TRBV28|TRBJ1-2|-
TGTGCCAGCAGTTTAGGGGACCGGGCGGGATTCTACACCTTC
CASSLGDRAGFYTF
>TRBD1|TRBV19|TRBJ1-6|-
TGTGCCAGTAGTATAGAGGACAGGGACGGGTCACCCCTCCACTTT
CASSIEDRDGSPLHF
>-|TRBV6-4|TRBJ2-1|-
TGTGCCAGCAGTGCCACAGGGACGAGTGAGCAGTTCTTC
CASSATGTSEQFF
>-|TRBV27|TRBJ1-1|-
TGTGCCAGCAGACCCTGGGCGCTAGGGACTAGCACTGAAGCTTTCTTT
CASRPWALGTSTEAFF
>TRBD1|TRBV18|TRBJ1-4|once
TGTGCCAGCTCACTATCCACCTTACAGGGGGCGCGAGAAAAACTGTTTTTT
CASSLSTLQGAREKLFF
>TRBD2|TRBV11-2|TRBJ2-5|-
TGTGCCAGCAGTCCGATTCGGCGGGGGGGAGAGACCCAGTACTTC
CASSPIRRGGETQYF
>TRBD1|TRBV7-9|TRBJ2-1|-
TGTGCCAGCAGCTTCACATACAGGGGAAGCTCCTACAATGAGCAGTTCTTC
CASSFTYRGSSYNEQFF
>-|TRBV5-6|TRBJ2-5|-
TGTGCCAGCAGCTGGGGGACAAAACAAGAGACCCAGTACTTC
CASSWGTKQETQYF
>-|TRBV27|TRBJ1-5|-
TGTGCCAGCAGTATCGGGGGGAATCAGCCCCAGCATTTT
CASSIGGNQPQHF
>-|TRBV5-6|TRBJ2-1|-
TGTGCCAGCAGCTTGGTCGGGGGGCCCCACAATGAGCAGTTCTTC
CASSLVGGPHNEQFF
>TRBD1|TRBV6-5|TRBJ2-1|-
TGTGCCAGCAGAGTTGGACAGGGGGGCTACAATGAGCAGTTCTTC
CASRVGQGGYNEQFF
>-|TRBV21-1|TRBJ1-6|-
TGTGCCAGCAGCCCCCACTCAGGGGATCCAGTCTTACCCCTCCACTTT
CASSPHSGDPVLPLHF
>TRBD2|TRBV29-1|TRBJ2-2|-
TGCAGCGTTGAGGGGCTAGCGGGAGCCGGGGAGCTGTTTTTT
CSVEGLAGAGELFF
>TRBD2|TRBV5-1|TRBJ2-1|-
TGCGCCAGCAGCATGACTAGCGGGAGCGTCGGCAATGAGCAGTTCTTC
CASSMTSGSVGNEQFF
>-|TRBV6-5|TRBJ1-4|-
TGTGCCAGCAGGGCCGGGTCTGAAAAACTGTTTTTT
CASRAGSEKLFF
>TRBD1|TRBV18|TRBJ1-1|-
TGTGCCAGCTCACCACAAACAGGGGGGCTGGTGAACACTGAAGCTTTCTTT
CASSPQTGGLVNTEAFF
>-|TRBV7-3|TRBJ2-2|-
TGTGCCAGCAGCTCGTTCGCGAACACCGGGGAGCTGTTTTTT
CASSSFANTGELFF
>TRBD1|TRBV3-1/TRBV3-2|TRBJ1-1|-
TGTGCCAGCAGCCAACCCGGGACAGAAAACACTGAAGCTTTCTTT
CASSQPGTENTEAFF
>-|TRBV4-1|TRBJ2-4|-
TGCGCCAGCAGCCAAGTATTTATCTTAGCCAAAAACATTCAGTACTTC
CASSQVFILAKNIQYF
>TRBD2|TRBV7-3|TRBJ2-1|-
TGTGCCAGCAGCCACAAAGTCGGTGGCGGGAGCTACAATGAGCAGTTCTTC
CASSHKVGGGSYNEQFF